This note documents a single T cell receptor (beta chain) sequence. Its matching antigen is unknown. V was trimmed by 3 bases and J by 8 bases, leaving 13 bases between them. The CDR3 is 14 residues long. Germline CDR1 and CDR2: LGHNA and YSLEER. This sample is part of a study of T cell repertoires in cytomegalovirus infection. Study at large: HLA-C-restricted CMV epitopes, recently identified, and well-studied HLA-B-restricted ones were used by the study. An indication of both CMV infection and matching HLA type came from public TCR beta signatures.

TCRdb used MiXCR to reprocess the reads, holding one entry per CDR3 protein. Found here are hundreds of thousands of distinct CDR3 sequences, 31% of them singletons; the top ten hold around 15%. Study-wide results and caveats: Carriage of CMV together with the relevant HLA was identifiable through cumulative public TCR beta family frequency.

Material: cultured CD8+ T cells from PBMCs, obtained from culture after CMV antigen stimulation. The chain links TRBV4-3 to TRBJ1-4; a weak D match, TRBD1 (5 bases). The receptor was isolated from a human donor in good health (CMV status not recorded). Some clones in this sample may be carry-over from other donors' samples. CDR3 sequence: CASSHLDGTEKLFF. Here the CDR3 DNA reads TGCGCCAGCAGCCACCTGGACGGGACGGAAAAACTGTTTTTT.